This TCR beta chain is from a study of beta chain features in type 1 diabetes. The wider study: Examination of sorted cells across all samples involved 90 million to 120 million cells. General observations from the study: TCRB CDR3s from Type 1 diabetes patients were moderately but significantly shorter in all four CD4+ subsets. High-TCR-expressing cells could be over-represented by cDNA sequencing. A pattern of fewer insertions and more deletions at VDJ junctions was seen in type 1 diabetes patients.

The CDR3 runs 14 residues. CDR1 is MDHEN, CDR2 SYDVKM, per germline. V lost 7 bases, J lost 5 bases, and 17 bases lay in between. It was one heparinised blood draw, averaging about 116 mL, that each donor gave. Note on this clone: Its antigen is still unknown.

Sequenced material consisted of expressed TCRB transcripts (all of the isolated RNA was reverse transcribed). The repertoire was sequenced with immunoSEQ multiplex PCR; TCRdb's copy has only in-frame clones and lacks some. The table records 300,000 to 350,000 clones, approximately 15% of them present only once. The sequencing input was naive CD4+ T cells from blood. The chain links TRBV28 to TRBJ1-1; D possibly corresponds to TRBD1 (5 bases). The TCR was taken from a young woman with type 1 diabetes. CDR3 sequence: CASTIGTGGTEAFF. The DNA for the CDR3 is TGTGCCAGCACCATTGGTACGGGGGGGACTGAAGCTTTCTTT.